This T cell receptor (beta chain) was profiled in a study of Ad26.COV2.S vaccination and SARS-CoV-2 variants. Study-level information: Donor was assigned to the Ad26.COV2.S arm of trial COV1001. Whole-study findings and limits: Greater spike-specific TCR breadth was seen in vaccine recipients than in placebo recipients.

Treatment indicated: about 20 received Ad26.COV2.S at low or high dose, single or two shots; about 5 received placebo; per-sample allocation not given. The samples were gathered on day 63 after the first injection of vaccine or placebo. Donation came from an adult in Boston who was aged 18-55 years. The CDR3 contains 16 residues. The V segment lost 4 bases and the J segment 5 bases; nucleotides outside the gene matches: 8. Germline assignment: CDR1 SGDLS and CDR2 YYNGEE. Turning to this clone: Antigen: not known.

The table came from immunoSEQ multiplex PCR; TCRdb's copy has only in-frame clones and leaves some out. The top ten hold around 3.5% of the sample, which has hundreds of thousands of clones, around 90% seen once. The input for sequencing was peripheral blood, taken in a trial of Ad26.COV2.S vaccine versus placebo. The rearrangement joins TRBV9 to TRBJ2-2; 10 nucleotides agree with TRBD1. This receptor was taken from a person between 18 and 65 years old who received the Ad26.COV2.S COVID-19 vaccine or a placebo. The CDR3 is CASSPFPGQGTGELFF. The CDR3 DNA reads as TGTGCCAGCAGCCCCTTCCCGGGACAGGGGACCGGGGAGCTGTTTTTT.